The 19 T cell receptor beta chains in this list originate from one sample, sequenced in a study of immune evolution from preneoplasia to lung adenocarcinoma. Method: immunoSEQ multiplex PCR; TCRdb's copy keeps in-frame clones and lacks some. Of 7,000 or so clones detected, under 85% appear once; the ten largest clones hold 6% to 8%. The material sequenced was FFPE lung adenocarcinoma in situ tissue. These receptors all come from a person aged 60-79 years with lung adenocarcinoma.

This clone is classed as medium-sized (0.01 to 0.1%). V and J are TRBV6-5 and TRBJ1-1, with TRBD1 matching over 7 bases. This CDR3 is 16 amino acids long. CDR1 is MNHEY and CDR2 is SVGAGI in the germline V gene. With 2 bases clipped from V and 3 bases from J, the junction kept 9 bases outside the gene matches. CDR3 bases: TGTGCCAGCAGTTACCTCGGACAGGCCTTATACACTGAAGCTTTCTTT. Its protein is CASSYLGQALYTEAFF.

The gene calls are TRBV9 and TRBJ2-3, with 13 bases identical to TRBD2. The J segment lost 4 bases and the V segment lost 1 base, leaving 9 bases of the junction unmatched. Germline V gene lookup returns CDR1 SGDLS and CDR2 YYNGEE. This CDR3 region has 18 residues. The CDR3 reads CASSVTLAGGVLADTQYF. In nucleotides, the CDR3 is TGTGCCAGCAGCGTAACACTAGCGGGGGGGGTCTTAGCAGATACGCAGTATTTT.

This clone was counted a single time. The chain employs TRBV7-2 and TRBJ1-4; D might be TRBD1 (6 bases). There are 16 residues in the CDR3. Germline CDR1 and CDR2: SGHTA and FQGNSA. Trimming took off 4 bases at V and 7 bases at J, with 19 bases between the two ends. The CDR3 sequence is CASSSNTGSNREKLFF. CDR3 nucleotide sequence: TGTGCCAGCAGCTCGAACACAGGGTCCAACCGTGAAAAACTGTTTTTT.

The chain carries TRBV7-9 and TRBJ1-1, with D uncertain. The CDR3 is 15 amino acids. Germline CDR1 SEHNR, CDR2 FQNEAQ (reference sequence). Trimming shortened V by 7 bases and J by 5 bases, and 20 bases separated the two germline ends. The CDR3 DNA reads as TGTGCCAGCACCCCGGTAAGGTCCCTGGGAACTGAAGCTTTCTTT. Protein: CASTPVRSLGTEAFF.

The chain employs TRBV30 and TRBJ1-2; D gene uncertain. CDR1 is GTSNPN, CDR2 SVGIG, per germline (reference sequence). CDR3 length equals 14 residues. The V end was cut by 2 bases, the J end by 6 bases, with 16 bases between. The CDR3 spells CAWSLGEGRNGYTF. The CDR3 DNA reads as TGTGCCTGGAGTCTCGGGGAAGGGAGAAATGGCTACACCTTC. The whole variable domain, remainder taken from reference TRBV30 and TRBJ1-2, is SQTIHQWPATLVQPVGSPLSLECTVEGTSNPNLYWYRQAAGRGLQLLFYSVGIGQISSEVPQNLSASRPQDRQFILSSKKLLLSDSGFYLCAWSLGEGRNGYTFGSGTRLTVV.

This clone was counted a single time. The genes are TRBV6-5 and TRBJ2-3; the D is unclear. Germline values: CDR1 MNHEY, CDR2 SVGAGI. V was trimmed by 8 bases and J by 0 bases, leaving 6 bases between them. CDR3 length: 12 amino acids. The CDR3 nucleotides are TGTGCCAGCGCCGGCAGCACAGATACGCAGTATTTT. Its protein product is CASAGSTDTQYF.

CDR3 sequence: CASSPSPWETQYF. The DNA of the CDR3 is TGTGCCAGCAGTCCCTCTCCGTGGGAGACCCAGTACTTC. The chain carries TRBV6-5 and TRBJ2-5; D remains unclear. The CDR3 has 13 residues. Germline V CDR1 and CDR2: MNHEY, SVGAGI. V was clipped by 5 bases and J by 5 bases, with 12 bases between them.

The chain carries TRBV15 and TRBJ1-2; D call uncertain. V was pared by 0 bases and J by 2 bases, with 7 bases between. The CDR3 contains 14 residues. The V gene's germline CDR1 is LNHNV and CDR2 YYDKDF (reference sequence). The CDR3 DNA is TGTGCCACCAGCAGAGACCGAACCAACTATGGCTACACCTTC. Encoded protein: CATSRDRTNYGYTF. Complete variable domain (other parts from reference TRBV15 and TRBJ1-2): DAMVIQNPRYQVTQFGKPVTLSCSQTLNHNVMYWYQQKSSQAPKLLFHYYDKDFNNEADTPDNFQSRRPNTSFCFLDIRSPGLGDTAMYLCATSRDRTNYGYTFGSGTRLTVV.

This chain uses TRBV5-6 with TRBJ1-1; D ambiguous. The germline CDR1 and CDR2 sequences are SGHDT and YYEEEE. The V gene lost 3 bases and the J gene lost 2 bases, with 14 bases spanning the gap. The CDR3 loop spans 15 amino acids. The DNA of the CDR3 is TGTGCCAGCAGCTCTTACCGGGAACAAAACACTGAAGCTTTCTTT. It codes for CASSSYREQNTEAFF.

This clone is large (0.1 to 1%) within its sample. The chain recombines TRBV11-2 with TRBJ2-7; D gene uncertain. Germline CDR1 SGHAT, CDR2 FQNNGV. Trimming cost V 2 bases and J 1 base, with 6 bases left between them. The CDR3 sequence is 13 residues long. The CDR3 DNA is TGTGCCAGCAGCTTAACAGCGTCCTACGAGCAGTACTTC. It yields the protein CASSLTASYEQYF.

This clone was counted a few times. This chain links TRBV11-2 with TRBJ1-4; possibly TRBD1 for D (6 bases). The CDR3 has 18 amino acids. The V gene's germline CDR1 is SGHAT and CDR2 FQNNGV. Trimming shortened V by 0 bases and J by 4 bases, and 18 bases separated the two germline ends. CDR3 sequence reads: CASSLDAGGGAGNEKLFF. CDR3 sequence (DNA): TGTGCCAGCAGCTTAGACGCTGGCGGGGGCGCGGGTAATGAAAAACTGTTTTTT.

The chain recombines TRBV7-9 with TRBJ2-5; TRBD2 aligns across 10 bases. Germline V lookup: CDR1 SEHNR, CDR2 FQNEAQ (reference sequence). V was pared by 2 bases and J by 5 bases, with 14 bases of the junction left unmatched. CDR3 length: 18 residues. The CDR3, as DNA: TGTGCCAGCAGCTTATGGATATCGTCTAGCGGGGGTCGGGAGACCCAGTACTTC. Encoded protein: CASSLWISSSGGRETQYF.

This chain joins TRBV9 and TRBJ2-7, with D uncertain. The CDR3 runs 14 residues. V was cut by 2 bases and J by 7 bases, with 16 bases left in between. CDR1 is SGDLS, CDR2 YYNGEE, per germline. The CDR3 reads CASSVDGAASEQYF. In DNA, the CDR3 is TGTGCCAGCAGCGTCGACGGTGCTGCCTCTGAGCAGTACTTC.

This rearrangement joins TRBV29-1 to TRBJ1-1; TRBD1 matches 7 bases. V gave up 4 bases and J gave up 1 base; unmatched junction bases: 3. The CDR3 totals 13 residues. Germline V gene sequence: CDR1 SQVTM, CDR2 ANQGSEA. The DNA for the CDR3 is TGCAGCGTTGCAAGACAGGGGAACACTGAAGCTTTCTTT. It specifies CSVARQGNTEAFF.

This clone has a handful of counts. The CDR3 region is CSVESTGGRNTEAFF. CDR3 nucleotide sequence: TGCAGCGTTGAATCCACAGGGGGTCGGAACACTGAAGCTTTCTTT. The V and J genes are TRBV29-1 and TRBJ1-1, with 8 positions matching TRBD1. CDR3 length: 15 residues. Germline loops: CDR1 SQVTM, CDR2 ANQGSEA. J gave up 1 base and V 2 bases, and 6 bases lay outside the gene matches.

This chain joins TRBV11-3 and TRBJ2-2; 7 nucleotides align to TRBD2. CDR1 is SGHNT, CDR2 YENEEA, per germline. Unmatched junction bases numbered 3, after V lost 1 base and J lost 7 bases. The CDR3 consists of 14 residues. For the CDR3, the DNA is TGTGCCAGCAGCTTAGGCCGGACTAGCGGGGAGCTGTTTTTT. Protein: CASSLGRTSGELFF.

The V call is TRBV5-6, the J call TRBJ2-7; a possible D gene is TRBD1 (5 bases). Per germline, CDR1 SGHDT and CDR2 YYEEEE. This CDR3 spans 16 amino acids. V lost 3 bases, J lost 0 bases, and 16 bases lay in between. CDR3 DNA sequence: TGTGCCAGCAGCTCGCGGTTTGGGGCCAGCTCCTACGAGCAGTACTTC. It translates to CASSSRFGASSYEQYF.

DNA for the CDR3: TGTGCCAGCAGTGGGCAGAGCTATGAGCAGTTCTTC. This sequence encodes CASSGQSYEQFF. J is TRBJ2-1 and V is TRBV2, with no clear D. V was clipped by 4 bases and J by 8 bases, with 9 bases between them. The CDR3 consists of 12 residues. Germline V gene lookup returns CDR1 SNHLY and CDR2 FYNNEI.

This clone was recorded a few times. The J gene is TRBJ1-2, the V gene TRBV4-3; D is perhaps TRBD1 (5 bases). The CDR3 has 14 amino acids. Trimming shortened V by 0 bases and J by 8 bases, and 13 bases separated the two germline ends. Germline CDR1 is LGHNA and CDR2 is YSLEER. The CDR3 is CASSQDNTGDGYTF. The DNA for the CDR3 is TGCGCCAGCAGCCAAGACAATACAGGAGACGGCTACACCTTC.